This T cell receptor (beta chain) was captured in a study of cytomegalovirus exposure and HLA in healthy donors. PCR involved 60 Vbeta and 13 Jbeta primers. Sequencing used immunoSEQ multiplex PCR; TCRdb keeps in-frame clones, though not all of them. The table lists 80,000 to 100,000 clones, roughly 72% of them singletons, with about a fifth in the top ten. This CDR3 has 12 amino acids. Trimming took off 0 bases at V and 10 bases at J, with 12 bases between the two ends. Germline V gene lookup returns CDR1 SQVTM and CDR2 ANQGSEA. This clone has more than one count but fewer than ten. Its antigen remains unidentified. Notes on the study in general: The HLA-A and HLA-B alleles of most subjects were reportedly predicted accurately from TCR beta sequences.

The sequencing input was PBMCs. This clonotype was sampled from a man between 25 and 39 years old in good health and CMV-seropositive. V gene TRBV29-1 combines with J gene TRBJ1-1; tentatively, D is TRBD1 (5 bases). This CDR3 is CSVEDQGQGAFF. The CDR3 DNA is TGCAGCGTTGAAGATCAGGGCCAGGGAGCTTTCTTT. The complete variable domain, with remaining parts taken from reference TRBV29-1 and TRBJ1-1, reads SAVISQKPSRDICQRGTSLTIQCQVDSQVTMMFWYRQQPGQSLTLIATANQGSEATYESGFVIDKFPISRPNLTFSTLTVSNMSPEDSSIYLCSVEDQGQGAFFGQGTRLTVV.